This T cell receptor beta chain is from a study of T-cell reconstitution after alpha-beta-depleted transplantation in children. Study-level findings and limits: Reportedly, only several hundred clones from non-depleted graft cells drove alpha-beta T-cell counts at about two months. Some patients' high day-60 TCRbeta diversity was traced to surviving recipient T cells and thymic progenitors.

Unique molecular identifiers were incorporated during preparation of the TCRbeta library. TCRdb processed the PCR reads anew with MiXCR; each CDR3 protein has one entry. The sample lists 100,000 to 120,000 distinct CDR3 sequences; approximately 6.6% were seen once. Trimming removed 4 bases from V and 5 bases from J, with 12 bases in between. The CDR3 is 15 amino acids. Germline V CDR1 and CDR2: LGHNA, YSLEER. This clonotype was found many times. The target antigen is unknown. The receptor comes from a male patient aged 2-15 years who had a stem cell transplant for acute lymphoblastic leukemia, so the T cells may come from the graft donor. This rearrangement joins TRBV4-3 to TRBJ2-6; D is unclear. The sequenced sample was PBMCs, mostly from graft donor cells, obtained 360 days after TCRalphabeta/CD19-depleted stem cell transplant. CDR3 region: CASSLDTFRANVLTF. In nucleotides, the CDR3 is TGCGCCAGCAGCCTCGACACCTTTCGGGCCAACGTCCTGACTTTC.